The clone carrying this T cell receptor beta chain has a count of ten or more. Its antigen is not known. These data originate in a study of glioma-infiltrating T cells. Study conclusions and caveats: Above-expected tissue-blood divergence occurred in all gliomas, most in low-grade ones. Very few CDR3 sequences were shared between tissue and blood.

Trimming removed 6 bases from V and 5 bases from J; junction bases left unmatched: 6. CDR1 is SNHLY and CDR2 is FYNNEI in the germline V gene. CDR3 size: 14 residues. Using RNA template, CDR3s of TCR alpha and beta were amplified with iRepertoire arm-PCR. Tissue mRNA or PBMC total RNA, roughly 100-400 ng, went into one-step reverse transcription and amplification. One entry per CDR3 protein, called by TCRdb with MiXCR from the multiplex PCR reads. The repertoire holds around 97,000 distinct CDR3 sequences, under 30% seen once, with roughly 45% in the top ten. The source of this sequence is a human donor with low-grade glioma or glioblastoma, undergoing nonglioma brain surgery, or in good health (not recorded which). The chain combines TRBV2 with TRBJ1-5; 8 bases are a match to TRBD1. Sequenced material: glioma tissue, nonneoplastic brain tissue, or PBMCs (not recorded which). The CDR3 region is CASSLDREDQPQHF. CDR3 DNA: TGTGCCAGCAGCCTGGACAGGGAGGATCAGCCCCAGCATTTT. Filled out from reference TRBV2 and TRBJ1-5, the complete variable domain reads EPEVTQTPSHQVTQMGQEVILRCVPISNHLYFYWYRQILGQKVEFLVSFYNNEISEKSEIFDDQFSVERPDGSNFTLKIRSTKLEDSAMYFCASSLDREDQPQHFGDGTRLSIL.